The 32 T cell receptor beta chains below were found in one sample sequenced in a study of CD8 T cells in ankylosing spondylitis. TCRdb analysed the 5' RACE reads with MiXCR anew, one entry per CDR3 protein. The repertoire has about 140,000 distinct CDR3 sequences, under 35% of them found once; the top ten carry over 5.5%. Input material: synovial fluid, either unsorted or a sorted T cell fraction (not recorded which). These receptors were obtained from a male donor with ankylosing spondylitis.

This clonotype was observed many times. The J gene is TRBJ1-1, the V gene TRBV10-3, with 7 bases fitting TRBD1. The CDR3 consists of 16 residues. CDR1 is ENHRY and CDR2 is SYGVKD in the germline V gene. V lost 10 bases, J lost 4 bases, and 18 bases stayed unmatched. CDR3 region: CATSPSKRQGPTEAFF. The DNA of the CDR3 is TGTGCCACATCCCCGAGCAAGAGACAGGGACCCACTGAAGCTTTCTTT.

Only a few counts were recorded for this clonotype. J is TRBJ2-1 and V is TRBV24-1; perhaps TRBD1 as D (6 bases). Germline CDR1 reads KGHDR; CDR2 reads SFDVKD. V was cut by 2 bases and J by 7 bases, with 11 bases left in between. This CDR3 is 14 amino acids long. Here the CDR3 reads CATSDSYRENEQFF. CDR3 in DNA: TGTGCCACCAGTGATTCCTACAGGGAAAATGAGCAGTTCTTC.

This clonotype appeared a single time. DNA of the CDR3: TGCAGTGCTTTGGGGGCAGGGGATACTGAAGCTTTCTTT. Residues: CSALGAGDTEAFF. The chain employs TRBV20-1 and TRBJ1-1; D perhaps matches TRBD1 (6 bases). This CDR3 contains 13 residues. Trimming left V 5 bases short and J 5 bases short, with 15 bases between. CDR1 DFQATT and CDR2 SNEGSKA come from the germline V gene (reference sequence).

This clonotype was seen ten or more times. The chain combines TRBV9 with TRBJ2-5; 11 bases are a match to TRBD2. V was clipped by 4 bases and J by 5 bases; unmatched bases: 4. Germline V gives CDR1 SGDLS, CDR2 YYNGEE. This CDR3 has 14 residues. The CDR3 nucleotides read TGTGCCAGCAGCTTCGGACTAGCGGGCGAGACCCAGTACTTC. Amino acids: CASSFGLAGETQYF.

V is TRBV29-1 and J is TRBJ1-1; the D is unclear. The CDR3 covers 13 residues. Trimming took off 6 bases at V and 1 base at J, with 12 bases between the two ends. CDR1 and CDR2 (germline): SQVTM, ANQGSEA. This chain's CDR3 is CSVVDTSNTEAFF. CDR3 coding DNA: TGCAGCGTCGTAGACACTTCGAACACTGAAGCTTTCTTT. Complete variable domain (other parts from reference TRBV29-1 and TRBJ1-1): SAVISQKPSRDICQRGTSLTIQCQVDSQVTMMFWYRQQPGQSLTLIATANQGSEATYESGFVIDKFPISRPNLTFSTLTVSNMSPEDSSIYLCSVVDTSNTEAFFGQGTRLTVV.

Many counts were recorded for this clonotype. The V call is TRBV5-1, the J call TRBJ2-1, with 8 nucleotides matching TRBD2. CDR3 length: 15 residues. Germline loops: CDR1 SGHRS, CDR2 YFSETQ. With V trimmed by 2 bases and J by 4 bases, 5 bases remained unmatched. The CDR3 DNA reads TGCGCCAGCAGCTTTGGAAGCGGGGGATACAATGAGCAGTTCTTC. The encoded protein is CASSFGSGGYNEQFF.

The CDR3: CASSLRKSSGYTF. For the CDR3, the DNA is TGTGCCAGCAGCTTGAGAAAGAGTAGTGGCTACACCTTC. The chain links TRBV5-6 to TRBJ1-2; the D is unclear. Trimming removed 1 base at V and 7 bases at J, with 11 bases between. Germline V gene data show CDR1 as SGHDT and CDR2 as YYEEEE. There are 13 residues in the CDR3.

This clonotype was observed a handful of times. V and J are TRBV12-3 or TRBV12-4 and TRBJ1-2; D unresolved. This CDR3 spans 15 amino acids. Trimming removed 2 bases at V and 0 bases at J, with 10 bases between. The CDR3 DNA reads as TGTGCCAGCAGTTTAAGGCCGCACGCTAACTATGGCTACACCTTC. This gives the protein CASSLRPHANYGYTF.

The rearrangement links TRBV5-1 to TRBJ2-7; D tentatively reads TRBD1 or TRBD2 (5 bases each). Trimming removed 4 bases from V and 2 bases from J, with 19 bases in between. From germline, CDR1 is SGHRS and CDR2 YFSETQ. The CDR3 spans 16 residues. The CDR3 loop reads CASSQTGSGGTYEQYF. For the CDR3, the DNA is TGCGCCAGCAGCCAAACCGGAAGTGGGGGAACCTACGAGCAGTACTTC.

This clonotype was seen only a few times. The V call is TRBV12-3 or TRBV12-4, the J call TRBJ2-3; 9 bases match TRBD2. J was trimmed by 0 bases and V by 3 bases; bases with no gene match: 4. The CDR3 is 16 residues long. This CDR3 is CASSLRGGLSTDTQYF. The CDR3 DNA follows: TGTGCCAGCAGTTTGCGGGGGGGTCTTAGCACAGATACGCAGTATTTT.

The genes are TRBV30 and TRBJ2-3; possible D gene TRBD1, 6 bases. The CDR3 has 13 amino acids. V dropped 4 bases and J dropped 3 bases, with 11 bases sitting between them. The V gene's germline CDR1 is GTSNPN and CDR2 SVGIG (reference sequence). The CDR3: CAWTTGMTDTQYF. CDR3 DNA: TGTGCCTGGACTACAGGGATGACAGATACGCAGTATTTT.

This clonotype was picked up a small number of times. The chain joins TRBV12-3 or TRBV12-4 to TRBJ2-1; D is possibly TRBD2 (5 bases). Trimming cost V 5 bases and J 4 bases, with 21 bases left between them. This CDR3 has 17 residues. The CDR3 DNA reads TGTGCCAGCAGTAATCGGGGTCGTGAGACTGGGTACAATGAGCAGTTCTTC. Protein product: CASSNRGRETGYNEQFF.

Only a few counts were recorded for this clonotype. The chain uses TRBV7-2 and TRBJ2-7; maybe TRBD2 (6 bases). CDR3 length: 15 residues. Germline CDR1 reads SGHTA; CDR2 reads FQGNSA. V was trimmed by 6 bases and J by 5 bases, leaving 20 bases between them. CDR3 nucleotides: TGTGCCAGCAGACCAGGAGGGGCCCACGGAGACGAGCAGTACTTC. Translation: CASRPGGAHGDEQYF.

This clonotype was seen a handful of times. This chain links TRBV19 with TRBJ1-5, with 7 bases lining up with TRBD1. The CDR3 runs to 15 residues. The germline V gene has CDR1 LNHDA and CDR2 SQIVND (reference sequence). The trim removed 4 bases at V and 3 bases at J, leaving 6 bases unmatched. Here the CDR3 reads CASSTEQGTNQPQHF. The CDR3 DNA sequence: TGTGCCAGTAGTACCGAACAGGGGACCAATCAGCCCCAGCATTTT.

The chain employs TRBV18 and TRBJ2-1; D is possibly TRBD2 (6 bases). The CDR3 is made up of 14 amino acids. Germline V gene sequence: CDR1 KGHSH, CDR2 LQKENI. V was trimmed by 4 bases and J by 8 bases, leaving 15 bases between them. CDR3 protein: CASSRTTSGYEQFF. The DNA for the CDR3 is TGTGCCAGCTCACGGACGACTAGTGGCTATGAGCAGTTCTTC.

There are many counts of this clonotype. This chain uses TRBV6-1 with TRBJ2-7; D could derive from TRBD1 or TRBD2 (7 bases each). The V end was cut by 8 bases, the J end by 4 bases, with 18 bases between. There are 14 residues in the CDR3. CDR1 MNHNS and CDR2 SASEGT come from the germline V gene. The CDR3 reads CASEPGGTIYEQYF. The CDR3 nucleotides are TGTGCCAGCGAGCCAGGGGGGACTATATACGAGCAGTACTTC.

In its sample, this clonotype was seen many times. This sequence joins TRBV4-1 and TRBJ2-6; tentatively, D is TRBD1 (6 bases). Deletions cut 2 bases from V and 0 bases from J, with 8 bases between. Germline V gene data show CDR1 as MGHRA and CDR2 as YSYEKL. This CDR3 is built from 16 residues. This chain's CDR3 is CASSQLQGSGANVLTF. For the CDR3, the DNA is TGCGCCAGCAGCCAACTACAGGGCTCTGGGGCCAACGTCCTGACTTTC.

The rearrangement joins TRBV5-4 to TRBJ2-7; 9 bases line up with TRBD2. CDR3 length: 15 amino acids. Trimming removed 9 bases from V and 3 bases from J; junction bases left unmatched: 13. Germline loops: CDR1 SGHNT, CDR2 YYREEE (reference sequence). The CDR3 coding sequence is TGTGCCACCAACACCCTAGCGGGACCTGACTACGAGCAGTACTTC. It encodes CATNTLAGPDYEQYF.

The gene calls are TRBV18 and TRBJ1-1; D is undetermined. This CDR3 is 16 amino acids long. Trimming took off 1 base at V and 3 bases at J, with 15 bases between the two ends. Per germline, CDR1 KGHSH and CDR2 LQKENI. For the CDR3, the DNA is TGTGCCAGCTCACCACGTGTCCAAGGTCCCGACACTGAAGCTTTCTTT. Residues: CASSPRVQGPDTEAFF. Full variable domain (outside the CDR3, taken from reference TRBV18 and TRBJ1-1): NAGVMQNPRHLVRRRGQEARLRCSPMKGHSHVYWYRQLPEEGLKFMVYLQKENIIDESGMPKERFSAEFPKEGPSILRIQQVVRGDSAAYFCASSPRVQGPDTEAFFGQGTRLTVV.

This clonotype was found a few times. The V gene is TRBV12-3 or TRBV12-4, the J gene TRBJ2-7, with 9 bases that match TRBD1. V trimming: 3 bases; J trimming: 4 bases; junction bases outside the gene matches: 10. The CDR3 sequence is 16 residues long. The CDR3: CASSFAGTGIKYEQYF. The CDR3, as DNA: TGTGCCAGCAGTTTTGCGGGGACAGGGATAAAGTACGAGCAGTACTTC.

The chain combines TRBV29-1 with TRBJ2-7; 7 bases fit TRBD1. From germline, CDR1 is SQVTM and CDR2 ANQGSEA. The CDR3 has 13 residues. V lost 4 bases to trimming and J lost 3 bases; unmatched junction nucleotides: 6. The CDR3 nucleotides read TGCAGCGTTGTAGGGACAGTCGGCTACGAGCAGTACTTC. It yields the protein CSVVGTVGYEQYF.

This clonotype was seen many times. This chain uses TRBV7-2 with TRBJ1-1; tentatively, D is TRBD1 (5 bases). The CDR3 covers 15 residues. The V gene lost 2 bases and the J gene lost 2 bases, with 12 bases spanning the gap. Germline assignment: CDR1 SGHTA and CDR2 FQGNSA. The CDR3 DNA sequence: TGTGCCAGCAGCTTATCGGTAGGGGTCAACACTGAAGCTTTCTTT. It translates to CASSLSVGVNTEAFF.

The chain links TRBV29-1 to TRBJ2-3, with D uncertain. There are 14 residues in the CDR3. The V gene lost 5 bases and the J gene lost 0 bases, with 12 bases spanning the gap. Germline V gene data show CDR1 as SQVTM and CDR2 as ANQGSEA. Here the CDR3 DNA reads TGCAGCGTTCGGACCGACTCCAGCACAGATACGCAGTATTTT. This translates into CSVRTDSSTDTQYF.

The chain carries TRBV6-2 or TRBV6-3 and TRBJ2-7; 8 positions match TRBD2. The CDR3 covers 14 residues. Trimming cost V 6 bases and J 1 base; bases outside gene matches: 5. CDR1 MNHEY and CDR2 SVGEGT come from the germline V gene. The CDR3 spells CASSLAGVSYEQYF. For the CDR3, the DNA is TGTGCCAGCAGCCTAGCGGGCGTATCCTACGAGCAGTACTTC.

The sample holds a few counts of this clonotype. The V call is TRBV7-8, the J call TRBJ1-2, with 9 positions matching TRBD1. The CDR3 contains 15 residues. The V segment lost 1 base and the J segment 2 bases; nucleotides outside the gene matches: 2. The germline V gene has CDR1 SGHVS and CDR2 FQNEAQ. The CDR3 DNA reads TGTGCCAGCAGCTTAGGAGGGACAGGGAACTATGGCTACACCTTC. Its translation is CASSLGGTGNYGYTF. Looking up the rest from reference TRBV7-8 and TRBJ1-2 gives the full variable domain: GAGVSQSPRYKVAKRGQDVALRCDPISGHVSLFWYQQALGQGPEFLTYFQNEAQLDKSGLPSDRFFAERPEGSVSTLKIQRTQQEDSAVYLCASSLGGTGNYGYTFGSGTRLTVV.

As concerns this clonotype: It may be a read error: a sequence one base away is much more abundant. The V and J genes are TRBV7-9 and TRBJ1-1; D possibly corresponds to TRBD1 (6 bases). The CDR3 is 15 amino acids. Per the germline V gene, CDR1 is SEHNR and CDR2 is FQNEAQ (reference sequence). The V and J ends lost 6 bases and 0 bases respectively, with 14 bases between them. The CDR3 region has the DNA TGTGCCAGCAGTTTGTCGGGACACTTGAACACTGAAGCTTTCTTT. It translates to CASSLSGHLNTEAFF.

This clonotype was observed a few times. This rearrangement joins TRBV7-2 to TRBJ1-1; possible D gene TRBD1, 6 bases. The CDR3 length is 15 residues. V gave up 1 base and J gave up 2 bases, with 11 bases separating them. CDR1 and CDR2 (germline): SGHTA, FQGNSA. Here the CDR3 DNA reads TGTGCCAGCAGCTTAGAGGCAGGGGTAAACACTGAAGCTTTCTTT. Translating gives CASSLEAGVNTEAFF.

This clonotype was detected many times. This sequence joins TRBV4-3 and TRBJ2-7, with D possibly being TRBD1 or TRBD2 (5 bases each). CDR1 is LGHNA and CDR2 is YSLEER in the germline V gene. The germline V and J ends were trimmed by 0 bases and 3 bases, with 12 bases remaining between them. The CDR3 contains 15 residues. CDR3 region: CASSQDRDQYYEQYF. DNA of the CDR3: TGCGCCAGCAGCCAAGATAGGGACCAGTACTACGAGCAGTACTTC.

This clonotype has just a few counts. V and J are TRBV6-1 and TRBJ1-1; D gene uncertain. The CDR3 length is 13 residues. The germline V gene encodes CDR1 MNHNS and CDR2 SASEGT. V lost 5 bases to trimming and J lost 3 bases, with 10 bases between them. The CDR3 loop is CASSKSSDTEAFF. The CDR3 nucleotides are TGTGCCAGCAGTAAAAGTAGTGACACTGAAGCTTTCTTT.

The chain couples TRBV11-3 to TRBJ2-7, with 8 bases aligning to TRBD1. Germline V lookup: CDR1 SGHNT, CDR2 YENEEA. The CDR3 extends over 14 amino acids. V gave up 2 bases and J gave up 1 base; unmatched junction bases: 1. The CDR3 bases are TGTGCCAGCAGCTTATACAGGGGGTCCTACGAGCAGTACTTC. Translation gives CASSLYRGSYEQYF.

This clonotype was counted many times. CDR3 protein: CASSEEFYYGYTF. The CDR3 DNA reads as TGTGCCAGCTCAGAGGAGTTTTACTATGGCTACACCTTC. The chain is built from TRBV18 and TRBJ1-2; unclear D gene. V dropped 5 bases and J dropped 3 bases, with 10 bases sitting between them. Germline assignment: CDR1 KGHSH and CDR2 LQKENI. The CDR3 spans 13 residues. Together with reference TRBV18 and TRBJ1-2, the CDR3 gives the full variable domain: NAGVMQNPRHLVRRRGQEARLRCSPMKGHSHVYWYRQLPEEGLKFMVYLQKENIIDESGMPKERFSAEFPKEGPSILRIQQVVRGDSAAYFCASSEEFYYGYTFGSGTRLTVV.

This clonotype was counted a few times. The chain has TRBV9 and TRBJ2-5; no clear D gene. The CDR3 runs to 13 residues. V was pared by 0 bases and J by 1 base, with 4 bases between. Germline CDR1 and CDR2: SGDLS and YYNGEE. CDR3 amino acids: CASSVDAQETQYF. CDR3 coding DNA: TGTGCCAGCAGCGTAGATGCCCAAGAGACCCAGTACTTC.